What follows are 22 T cell receptor beta chains derived from one specimen sequenced in a study of CD8+CD57+ T cells in acquired aplastic anemia. TCR beta VDJ and CDR3 were profiled, and genomic DNA was the template. Each CDR3 protein gets one entry after TCRdb re-called the reads with MiXCR. The table includes 98,000 or so distinct CDR3 sequences, roughly 50% detected once. Sequencing was done on a sample of sorted CD4+, CD8+, or CD8+CD57+ T cells (not recorded which) from PBMCs. The receptors stem from a human donor in good health, serving as a control.

This clonotype was detected many times. V gene TRBV2 combines with J gene TRBJ2-1; 9 bases map to TRBD2. Germline V lookup: CDR1 SNHLY, CDR2 FYNNEI. The CDR3 length is 12 residues. V lost 8 bases, J lost 10 bases, and 6 bases stayed unmatched. The CDR3 sequence is CASVSGGREQFF. CDR3 coding DNA: TGTGCCAGCGTTAGCGGGGGACGCGAGCAGTTCTTC.

In DNA, the CDR3 is TGTGCCAGCAGTCGCGGGGACAGGGGAGCAGATACGCAGTATTTT. As protein: CASSRGDRGADTQYF. The rearrangement links TRBV6-1 to TRBJ2-3, with 10 positions matching TRBD1. J gave up 4 bases and V 5 bases, and 6 bases lay outside the gene matches. The V gene's germline CDR1 is MNHNS and CDR2 SASEGT. The CDR3 has 15 amino acids.

In its sample, this clonotype was seen a few times. The chain carries TRBV19 and TRBJ2-7; 8 bases are shared with TRBD1. The CDR3 extends over 14 amino acids. CDR1 LNHDA and CDR2 SQIVND come from the germline V gene (reference sequence). Trimming cost V 5 bases and J 2 bases; bases outside gene matches: 5. The CDR3, as DNA: TGTGCCAGTAGTCCACAGGGGGATACCTACGAGCAGTACTTC. Protein: CASSPQGDTYEQYF.

This clonotype came up many times. This chain links TRBV27 with TRBJ2-7, with D possibly being TRBD2 (5 bases). Germline values: CDR1 MNHEY, CDR2 SMNVEV (reference sequence). The CDR3 consists of 15 residues. The ends were cut back, 3 bases at V and 7 bases at J, with 19 bases in the middle. CDR3 coding DNA: TGTGCCAGCAGTTTTCTCGGCCGGGAAAGCTGGGAGCAGTACTTC. Its translation: CASSFLGRESWEQYF.

The chain carries TRBV2 and TRBJ2-7; D ambiguous. The CDR3 spans 11 residues. V was cut by 3 bases and J by 2 bases, with 2 bases left in between. Germline V gene lookup returns CDR1 SNHLY and CDR2 FYNNEI. CDR3 in amino acids: CASSETYEQYV. CDR3 DNA sequence: TGTGCCAGCAGTGAGACCTACGAGCAGTACGTC.

The chain carries TRBV5-1 and TRBJ1-3; TRBD1 matches at 7 bases. V lost 4 bases and J lost 4; bases outside the gene matches: 8. The CDR3 spans 15 residues. Germline V gene data show CDR1 as SGHRS and CDR2 as YFSETQ. The CDR3 nucleotides read TGCGCCAGCAGCCCGGGACAGAGAAACGGAAACACCATATATTTT. Protein: CASSPGQRNGNTIYF.

This clonotype was seen once. The chain joins TRBV20-1 to TRBJ2-3, with D perhaps TRBD1 (5 bases). This CDR3 contains 14 residues. Germline V gene data show CDR1 as DFQATT and CDR2 as SNEGSKA (reference sequence). V lost 5 bases and J 0 bases, leaving 12 bases between the germline ends. As DNA, the CDR3 is TGCAGTGCTCTTCGACAGCTGAGCACAGATACGCAGTATTTT. Its protein is CSALRQLSTDTQYF.

This clonotype has ten or more counts. The chain joins TRBV7-9 to TRBJ2-3, with D possibly being TRBD2 (7 bases). V was cut by 5 bases and J by 0 bases, with 18 bases left in between. This CDR3 spans 17 amino acids. CDR1 is SEHNR and CDR2 is FQNEAQ in the germline V gene (reference sequence). CDR3 DNA sequence: TGTGCCAGCAGCCCCTGGGGGGGGGCGATTAGCACAGATACGCAGTATTTT. Translated: CASSPWGGAISTDTQYF.

The genes are TRBV11-2 and TRBJ2-7, with D maybe TRBD2 (5 bases). The CDR3 is made up of 14 amino acids. Germline V gene data show CDR1 as SGHAT and CDR2 as FQNNGV. V shed 5 bases and J shed 6 bases, with 17 bases lying between them. The CDR3 nucleotides are TGTGCCAGCAGCCGGAAGAGGGAAGTTGGCGAGCAGTACTTC. Its protein is CASSRKREVGEQYF.

This clonotype was seen at least ten times. Its ends do not fully match the called genes, so a read error is possible. The chain links TRBV30 to TRBJ1-1; D remains unclear. Germline V lookup: CDR1 GTSNPN, CDR2 SVGIG (reference sequence). This CDR3 has 13 residues. The CDR3 DNA reads as TGTGCCTGGAGTGACGGACGGAACGCTGAAGCTTTCTTT. Its translation: CAWSDGRNAEAFF.

In this sample, this clonotype turned up once. This rearrangement joins TRBV2 to TRBJ1-1; 8 bases align to TRBD1. This CDR3 comprises 13 residues. V dropped 5 bases and J dropped 5; count of bases not matched to a gene: 4. In germline, CDR1 is SNHLY, CDR2 FYNNEI. CDR3 coding DNA: TGTGCCAGCAGTCGGACAGGGTGGACTGAAGCTTTCTTT. It encodes CASSRTGWTEAFF. Filled out from reference TRBV2 and TRBJ1-1, the complete variable domain reads EPEVTQTPSHQVTQMGQEVILRCVPISNHLYFYWYRQILGQKVEFLVSFYNNEISEKSEIFDDQFSVERPDGSNFTLKIRSTKLEDSAMYFCASSRTGWTEAFFGQGTRLTVV.

The table lists this clonotype with a count of one. The chain employs TRBV25-1 and TRBJ2-7; D assignment may be TRBD1 or TRBD2 (6 bases each). Trimming removed 4 bases from V and 5 bases from J, with 12 bases in between. The CDR3 loop spans 13 amino acids. Germline V CDR1 and CDR2: MGHDK, SYGVNS. CDR3 sequence (DNA): TGTGCCAGCAGTGGGGGGGCAAGCAACGAGCAGTACTTC. The encoded protein is CASSGGASNEQYF.

V gene TRBV25-1 combines with J gene TRBJ1-2; D remains ambiguous. CDR1 and CDR2 (germline): MGHDK, SYGVNS. Trimming removed 3 bases at V and 5 bases at J, with 7 bases between. The CDR3 has 12 amino acids. CDR3 protein: CASSDPLYGYTF. CDR3 sequence (DNA): TGTGCCAGCAGTGACCCCCTTTATGGCTACACCTTC.

This clonotype has a count of ten or more. This chain connects TRBV19 to TRBJ1-1; TRBD1 is a possible D gene (5 bases). This CDR3 comprises 12 residues. V shed 7 bases and J shed 1 base, with 7 bases lying between them. Germline CDR1 LNHDA, CDR2 SQIVND (reference sequence). CDR3 sequence reads: CASIGGNTEAFF. The CDR3 nucleotides read TGTGCCAGTATTGGGGGGAACACTGAAGCTTTCTTT.

The gene calls are TRBV20-1 and TRBJ2-5; D remains ambiguous. CDR1 and CDR2 from the germline V gene are DFQATT and SNEGSKA (reference sequence). V lost 0 bases to trimming and J lost 3 bases, with 8 bases between them. The CDR3 has 13 residues. The CDR3 bases are TGCAGTGCTAGAGATCACGGTAAAGAGACCCAGTACTTC. It specifies CSARDHGKETQYF.

The sample holds many counts of this clonotype. This chain joins TRBV5-4 and TRBJ1-1; D might be TRBD1 (6 bases). This CDR3 is 13 amino acids long. Germline CDR1 SGHNT, CDR2 YYREEE (reference sequence). V was clipped by 5 bases and J by 4 bases, with 12 bases between them. The CDR3 sequence: CASRPQGSTEAFF. The CDR3 nucleotides are TGTGCCAGCAGACCACAGGGAAGCACTGAAGCTTTCTTT. Using reference TRBV5-4 and TRBJ1-1 for the parts outside the CDR3, the full variable domain is ETGVTQSPTHLIKTRGQQVTLRCSSQSGHNTVSWYQQALGQGPQFIFQYYREEENGRGNFPPRFSGLQFPNYSSELNVNALELDDSALYLCASRPQGSTEAFFGQGTRLTVV.

The genes are TRBV20-1 and TRBJ1-6; 7 nucleotides match TRBD1. The V segment lost 2 bases and the J segment 7 bases; nucleotides outside the gene matches: 8. Germline CDR1 and CDR2: DFQATT and SNEGSKA (reference sequence). The length of the CDR3 is 15 residues. Here the CDR3 reads CSARPPTGRNSPLHF. The CDR3 DNA reads as TGCAGTGCTAGACCTCCGACAGGGAGGAATTCACCCCTCCACTTT.

This clonotype was seen many times. The rearrangement uses TRBV7-2 and TRBJ2-3; D might be TRBD1 (6 bases). The length of the CDR3 is 15 residues. Germline CDR1 SGHTA, CDR2 FQGNSA. V lost 0 bases and J 6 bases, leaving 13 bases between the germline ends. The CDR3 loop is CASSLAGTSHDTQYF. The CDR3 nucleotides are TGTGCCAGCAGCTTAGCGGGGACATCTCACGATACGCAGTATTTT.

Turning to this clonotype: Germline is not matched at one junction end, which may reflect a read error. The V call is TRBV4-2, the J call TRBJ1-6; unclear D gene. The CDR3 is 15 amino acids. Per germline, CDR1 LGHNA and CDR2 YNFKEQ. The CDR3 here is CASSQGFVASSPPHF. As DNA, the CDR3 is TGTGCCAGCAGCCAAGGTTTTGTTGCCTCCTCACCCCCCCACTTT.

The gene calls are TRBV2 and TRBJ1-5; D is perhaps TRBD1 (6 bases). CDR1 and CDR2 (germline): SNHLY, FYNNEI. V lost 6 bases, J lost 3 bases, and 15 bases lay in between. The CDR3 loop spans 15 amino acids. CDR3 region: CASSPLQGPNQPQHF. DNA for the CDR3: TGTGCCAGCAGCCCACTTCAGGGGCCCAATCAGCCCCAGCATTTT. The full variable domain, with the rest looked up from reference TRBV2 and TRBJ1-5, is EPEVTQTPSHQVTQMGQEVILRCVPISNHLYFYWYRQILGQKVEFLVSFYNNEISEKSEIFDDQFSVERPDGSNFTLKIRSTKLEDSAMYFCASSPLQGPNQPQHFGDGTRLSIL.

This clonotype showed up many times. V is TRBV27 and J is TRBJ1-2; D might be TRBD1 (5 bases). CDR3 size: 13 residues. Trimming pared 4 bases from V and 6 bases from J, leaving 12 bases between. CDR1 and CDR2 from the germline V gene are MNHEY and SMNVEV (reference sequence). The CDR3 is CASSYSRVHGYTF. CDR3 DNA sequence: TGTGCCAGCAGTTACAGCAGGGTTCATGGCTACACCTTC.

The CDR3 reads CSVREPSGEQFF. CDR3 sequence (DNA): TGCAGTGTACGAGAGCCTAGCGGCGAGCAGTTCTTC. J is TRBJ2-1 and V is TRBV20-1, with 7 bases fitting TRBD2. Losses at the gene ends were 7 bases for V and 10 bases for J; bases not matched to a gene: 10. Germline assignment: CDR1 DFQATT and CDR2 SNEGSKA (reference sequence). The CDR3 has 12 residues.